This T cell receptor beta chain derives from a study of blood T cells in healthy people across ages. The germline V gene has CDR1 SEHNR and CDR2 FQNEAQ (reference sequence). The CDR3 extends over 11 amino acids. Next came a second PCR, run for roughly 6 to 11 cycles, which used a sample-barcoded 5' primer along with a J-beta primer mix. TCRdb reprocessed the 5' RACE reads with MiXCR, giving one entry per CDR3 protein. The table shows over 700,000 distinct CDR3 sequences, with 20% to 30% occurring only once. This clonotype turned up a few times. The sample also formed part of further work on T cells of mothers and their children.

The chain couples TRBV7-9 to TRBJ2-5; unclear D gene. The J call may be incorrect, as the DNA end agrees better with TRBJ2-1. The source material was blood. The source of this sequence is a boy between 10 and 17 years old in good health. CDR3 sequence reads: CASSLALEQFF. The CDR3 region has the DNA TGTGCCAGCAGCTTAGCCCTAGAGCAGTTCTTC.